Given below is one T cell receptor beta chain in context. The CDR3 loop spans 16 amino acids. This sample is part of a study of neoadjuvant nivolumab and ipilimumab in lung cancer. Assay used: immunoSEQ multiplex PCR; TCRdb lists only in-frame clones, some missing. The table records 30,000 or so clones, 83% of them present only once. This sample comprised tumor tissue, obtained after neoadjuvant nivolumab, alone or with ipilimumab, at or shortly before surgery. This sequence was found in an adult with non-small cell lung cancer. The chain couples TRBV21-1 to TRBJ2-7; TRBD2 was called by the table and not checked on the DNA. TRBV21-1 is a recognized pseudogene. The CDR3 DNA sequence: TGTGCCAGCAGCCCCCGGACTAGCCAATCCTCCTACGAGCAGTACTTC. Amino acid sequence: CASSPRTSQSSYEQYF.